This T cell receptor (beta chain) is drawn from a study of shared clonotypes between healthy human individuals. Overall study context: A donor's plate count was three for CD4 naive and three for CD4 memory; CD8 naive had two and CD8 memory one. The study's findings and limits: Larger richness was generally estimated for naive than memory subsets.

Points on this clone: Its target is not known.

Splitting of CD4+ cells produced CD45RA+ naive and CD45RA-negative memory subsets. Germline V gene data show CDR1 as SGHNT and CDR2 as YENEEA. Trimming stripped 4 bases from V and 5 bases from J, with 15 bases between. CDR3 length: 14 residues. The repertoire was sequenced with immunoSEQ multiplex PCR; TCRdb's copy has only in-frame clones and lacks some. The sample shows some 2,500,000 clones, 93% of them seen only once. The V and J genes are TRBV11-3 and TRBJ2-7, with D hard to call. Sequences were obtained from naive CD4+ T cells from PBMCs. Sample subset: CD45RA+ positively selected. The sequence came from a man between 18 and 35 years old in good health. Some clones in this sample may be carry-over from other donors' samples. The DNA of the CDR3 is TGTGCCAGCAGCTCACACTCGATCCCCCACGAGCAGTACTTC. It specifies CASSSHSIPHEQYF.